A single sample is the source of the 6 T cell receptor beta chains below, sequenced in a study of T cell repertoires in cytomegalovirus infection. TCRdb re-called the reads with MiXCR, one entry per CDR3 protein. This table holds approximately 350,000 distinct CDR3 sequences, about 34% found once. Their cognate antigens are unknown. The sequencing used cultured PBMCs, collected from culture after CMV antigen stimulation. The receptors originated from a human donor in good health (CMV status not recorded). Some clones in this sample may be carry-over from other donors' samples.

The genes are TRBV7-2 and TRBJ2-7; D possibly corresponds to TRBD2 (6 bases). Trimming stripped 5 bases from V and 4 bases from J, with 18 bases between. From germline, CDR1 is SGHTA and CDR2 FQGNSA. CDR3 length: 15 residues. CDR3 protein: CASSGGTSSRYEQYF. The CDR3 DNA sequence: TGTGCCAGCAGCGGGGGGACCTCCTCGCGGTACGAGCAGTACTTC.

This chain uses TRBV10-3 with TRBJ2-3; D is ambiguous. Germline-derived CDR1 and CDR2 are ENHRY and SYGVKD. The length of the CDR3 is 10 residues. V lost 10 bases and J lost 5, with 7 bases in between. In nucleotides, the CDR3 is TGTGCCACCGCGGAAGATACGCAGTATTTT. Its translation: CATAEDTQYF.

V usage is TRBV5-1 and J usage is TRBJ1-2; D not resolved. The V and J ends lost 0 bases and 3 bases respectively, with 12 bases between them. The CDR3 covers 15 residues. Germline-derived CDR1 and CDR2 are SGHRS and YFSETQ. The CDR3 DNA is TGCGCCAGCAGCTTGGGAGACAAGGCTTACTATGGCTACACCTTC. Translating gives CASSLGDKAYYGYTF.

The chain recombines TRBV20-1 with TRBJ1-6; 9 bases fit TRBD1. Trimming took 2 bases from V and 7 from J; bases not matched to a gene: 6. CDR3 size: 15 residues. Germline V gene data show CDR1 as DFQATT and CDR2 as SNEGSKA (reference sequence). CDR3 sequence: CSARTGQGSNSPLHF. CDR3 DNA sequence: TGCAGTGCTAGAACCGGACAGGGGTCGAATTCACCCCTCCACTTT.

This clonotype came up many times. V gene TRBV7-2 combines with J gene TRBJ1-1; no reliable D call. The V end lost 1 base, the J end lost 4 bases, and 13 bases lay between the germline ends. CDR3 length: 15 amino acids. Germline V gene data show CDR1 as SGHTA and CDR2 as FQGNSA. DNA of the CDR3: TGTGCCAGCAGCTTAGGAGGCAACTTAGGCACTGAAGCTTTCTTT. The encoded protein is CASSLGGNLGTEAFF.

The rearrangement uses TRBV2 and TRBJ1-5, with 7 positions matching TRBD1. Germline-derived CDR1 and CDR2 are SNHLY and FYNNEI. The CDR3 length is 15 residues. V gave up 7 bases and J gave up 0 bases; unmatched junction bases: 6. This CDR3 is CASTMDRNSNQPQHF. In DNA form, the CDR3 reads TGTGCCAGCACAATGGACAGGAATAGCAATCAGCCCCAGCATTTT.